Each of the 17 T cell receptor beta chains below was sequenced from the same sample in a study of PD-L1 blockade in urothelial cancer. Using immunoSEQ multiplex PCR, the repertoire was profiled, and TCRdb retains in-frame clones only, with some absent. The sample yields several hundred clones, 30% to 35% seen once. Sequencing was performed on tumor tissue, taken before atezolizumab (anti-PD-L1) treatment. The receptors shown here come from a woman aged 70-85 years with urothelial cancer.

In this sample, this clone turned up a few times. The V and J genes are TRBV11-3 and TRBJ2-3; 7 bases fit TRBD1. Unmatched junction bases numbered 6, after V lost 5 bases and J lost 1 base. The CDR3 loop spans 15 amino acids. In germline, CDR1 is SGHNT, CDR2 YENEEA. CDR3 protein: CASSPRQGRTDTQYF. The DNA of the CDR3 is TGTGCCAGCAGCCCCCGACAGGGACGCACAGATACGCAGTATTTT.

J is TRBJ2-2 and V is TRBV11-3; 8 bases match TRBD2. The CDR3 has 14 residues. V dropped 5 bases and J dropped 6; count of bases not matched to a gene: 5. CDR1 SGHNT and CDR2 YENEEA come from the germline V gene. This CDR3 reads CASSQGAGAGELFF. CDR3 DNA sequence: TGTGCCAGCAGCCAAGGAGCGGGGGCCGGGGAGCTGTTTTTT.

This clone is hyperexpanded within its sample. The chain has TRBV29-1 and TRBJ2-1; no firm D call. Germline CDR1 reads SQVTM; CDR2 reads ANQGSEA. Trimming shortened V by 6 bases and J by 8 bases, and 20 bases separated the two germline ends. This CDR3 contains 14 residues. The CDR3 DNA reads as TGCAGCGTCCCCTCTGGTATCTTGTCCGATGAGCAGTTCTTC. Translating gives CSVPSGILSDEQFF.

This chain links TRBV19 with TRBJ2-3; 12 bases are shared with TRBD2. The CDR3 runs to 15 residues. J gave up 8 bases and V 4 bases, and 7 bases lay outside the gene matches. The V gene's germline CDR1 is LNHDA and CDR2 SQIVND (reference sequence). CDR3 loop: CASSTRTSGTGTQYF. CDR3 nucleotide sequence: TGTGCCAGTAGTACTCGGACTAGCGGGACGGGTACGCAGTATTTT.

By its share, this clone is large. The chain links TRBV25-1 to TRBJ1-1; D unclear. This CDR3 region has 13 residues. CDR1 is MGHDK and CDR2 is SYGVNS in the germline V gene. Between the trimmed V and J ends, which lost 4 bases and 0 bases, there was a span of 6 bases. CDR3 DNA sequence: TGTGCCAGCAGTGTCCAGTTGAACACTGAAGCTTTCTTT. This sequence encodes CASSVQLNTEAFF.

The rearrangement joins TRBV10-2 to TRBJ1-3, with D maybe TRBD1 (6 bases). This CDR3 region has 13 residues. V lost 6 bases, J lost 4 bases, and 10 bases lay in between. Germline V gene lookup returns CDR1 WSHSY and CDR2 SAAADI. CDR3 DNA sequence: TGCGCCAGCAGAACAGGGAACGGAAACACCATATATTTT. It codes for CASRTGNGNTIYF.

The chain joins TRBV25-1 to TRBJ1-2, with 9 bases lining up with TRBD1. The CDR3 totals 14 residues. V was clipped by 4 bases and J by 4 bases; unmatched bases: 4. From germline, CDR1 is MGHDK and CDR2 SYGVNS. CDR3: CASSGTGGSYGYTF. In DNA, the CDR3 is TGTGCCAGCAGTGGCACAGGGGGCAGCTATGGCTACACCTTC.

By sample fraction, this clone is medium-sized. A read error may account for a junction end that differs from germline. As DNA, the CDR3 is TGCGTCAGCAGCCCCGGGGCGACCTACAATGAGCAGTTCTTC. This sequence encodes CVSSPGATYNEQFF. The rearrangement uses TRBV4-1 and TRBJ2-1; TRBD1 or TRBD2 may be the D gene (5 bases each). Germline assignment: CDR1 MGHRA and CDR2 YSYEKL. This CDR3 contains 14 residues.

The chain links TRBV19 to TRBJ1-1; TRBD1 might be the D (5 bases). Trimming cost V 3 bases and J 5 bases, with 16 bases left between them. CDR1 LNHDA and CDR2 SQIVND come from the germline V gene (reference sequence). This CDR3 comprises 15 residues. The DNA of the CDR3 is TGTGCCAGTAGTATGGGGGTAATGGGCGGAACTGAAGCTTTCTTT. It yields the protein CASSMGVMGGTEAFF.

The chain is built from TRBV28 and TRBJ1-2; TRBD1 might be the D (6 bases). CDR3 size: 13 residues. CDR1 and CDR2 from the germline V gene are MDHEN and SYDVKM. Between the trimmed V and J ends, which lost 6 bases and 3 bases, there was a span of 11 bases. DNA of the CDR3: TGTGCCAGCAGGGAAGGGGGGCACTATGGCTACACCTTC. Translation gives CASREGGHYGYTF.

This chain uses TRBV29-1 with TRBJ2-3, with D possibly TRBD2 on 6 matching bases. CDR3 length: 13 residues. Germline V gene lookup returns CDR1 SQVTM and CDR2 ANQGSEA. Trimming cost V 6 bases and J 0 bases, with 10 bases left between them. The CDR3 DNA follows: TGCAGCGTAGGCGGGGAAAGCACAGATACGCAGTATTTT. It is translated as CSVGGESTDTQYF.

This clone was seen more than once but under ten times. V gene TRBV11-3 combines with J gene TRBJ2-3, with D possibly being TRBD1 (6 bases). Looked up from germline, CDR1 is SGHNT and CDR2 is YENEEA. The CDR3 covers 15 residues. The V end lost 2 bases, the J end lost 0 bases, and 9 bases lay between the germline ends. CDR3 region: CASSLQGISTDTQYF. CDR3 bases: TGTGCCAGCAGCTTACAGGGGATAAGCACAGATACGCAGTATTTT.

This clone was counted a few times. V is TRBV11-3 and J is TRBJ2-1; TRBD1 matches 8 bases. Germline CDR1 is SGHNT and CDR2 is YENEEA. CDR3 length: 15 residues. With V trimmed by 3 bases and J by 4 bases, 5 bases remained unmatched. The CDR3 region is CASSFSGTGYNEQFF. The CDR3 nucleotides read TGTGCCAGCAGCTTTTCCGGGACAGGATACAATGAGCAGTTCTTC.

In this sample, this clone turned up a few times. The V call is TRBV4-1, the J call TRBJ2-3; D call uncertain. Deletions cut 0 bases from V and 0 bases from J, with 7 bases between. The CDR3 is 15 amino acids. Germline V gives CDR1 MGHRA, CDR2 YSYEKL. CDR3 bases: TGCGCCAGCAGCCAAGATAGGCAAAGCACAGATACGCAGTATTTT. It specifies CASSQDRQSTDTQYF.

The chain joins TRBV18 to TRBJ1-6; D perhaps matches TRBD1 (6 bases). Germline V CDR1 and CDR2: KGHSH, LQKENI. The CDR3 loop spans 16 amino acids. The V end lost 3 bases, the J end lost 7 bases, and 16 bases lay between the germline ends. CDR3 bases: TGTGCCAGCTCACCCCTACAGGGCCCTTCGAATTCACCCCTCCACTTT. It translates to CASSPLQGPSNSPLHF.

There are a few counts of this clone. This chain links TRBV6-8 with TRBJ2-7; the D gene is possibly TRBD2 (5 bases). The germline V gene has CDR1 MNHGY and CDR2 SAAAGT. The CDR3 has 14 residues. V was trimmed by 2 bases and J by 2 bases, leaving 10 bases between them. CDR3 sequence (DNA): TGTGCCAGCAGTTACACGTCGGGGACCTACGAGCAGTACTTC. This gives the protein CASSYTSGTYEQYF.

The J gene is TRBJ1-5, the V gene TRBV19; no firm D call. Germline V gene sequence: CDR1 LNHDA, CDR2 SQIVND (reference sequence). The CDR3 length is 15 residues. Trimming pared 1 base from V and 0 bases from J, leaving 7 bases between. The CDR3 bases are TGTGCCAGTAGTATAGTGGCAGTTAGCAATCAGCCCCAGCATTTT. It is translated as CASSIVAVSNQPQHF.